This T cell receptor (beta chain) originates from a study of T cell repertoires in cytomegalovirus infection. At the level of the study: Use of recently identified HLA-C-restricted and well-studied HLA-B-restricted CMV epitopes was part of the study. Based on public TCR beta signatures, there were indications of CMV infection and of a matching HLA type.

The CDR3 totals 14 residues. CDR1 MDHEN and CDR2 SYDVKM come from the germline V gene. The V and J ends lost 6 bases and 4 bases, in that order; junction bases with no gene match: 8. As concerns this clonotype: Antigen unknown.

TCRdb processed the reads anew with MiXCR; each CDR3 protein has one entry. The sample holds around 140,000 distinct CDR3 sequences; 25% to 35% are singletons and the top ten take 52%. Notes on the study in general: Cumulative public TCR beta family frequency identified carriers of CMV plus the relevant HLA.

This sequence was found in a human donor in good health (CMV status not recorded). Some clones in this sample may be carry-over from other donors' samples. The material was CD8+ T cells from cultured PBMCs, obtained from culture after CMV antigen stimulation. V usage is TRBV28 and J usage is TRBJ2-7; 8 bases fit TRBD1. In DNA form, the CDR3 reads TGTGCCAGCAGCCGTAGGACAGGGAGTTACGAGCAGTACTTC. It yields the protein CASSRRTGSYEQYF.